This TCR beta chain originates from a study of identical twins. Study-level points and caveats: The study found that models underestimated out-of-frame TCR alpha sharing in monozygotic twins. A lower insertion count was a feature of abundant cord blood beta clonotypes, with no such feature in memory repertoires.

CDR3 length: 13 residues. Trimming removed 2 bases from V and 4 bases from J, with 8 bases in between. Germline V gene lookup returns CDR1 LGHDT and CDR2 YNNKEL (reference sequence). Concerning this clonotype: The antigen is unknown.

A universal primer site arose from template switching, and cDNA bore unique molecular identifiers. TCRdb processed the 5' RACE reads anew with MiXCR; each CDR3 protein has one entry. The data show 1.5 million to 2 million distinct CDR3 sequences, about 31% seen once. The receptor's source is a newborn girl in good health. The specimen was cord blood. The chain joins TRBV3-1 to TRBJ1-1; no clear D. Here the CDR3 DNA reads TGTGCCAGCAGCCAAAGGGTGGGCACTGAAGCTTTCTTT. Translation gives CASSQRVGTEAFF. Filled out from reference TRBV3-1 and TRBJ1-1, the complete variable domain reads DTAVSQTPKYLVTQMGNDKSIKCEQNLGHDTMYWYKQDSKKFLKIMFSYNNKELIINETVPNRFSPKSPDKAHLNLHINSLELGDSAVYFCASSQRVGTEAFFGQGTRLTVV.